Listed below are T cell receptor beta chains from one sample, sequenced in a study of blood T cell repertoires in COVID-19. Sequencing was performed with immunoSEQ multiplex PCR; in TCRdb, only in-frame clones are kept and a portion is missing. The repertoire includes under 30,000 clones, approximately 94% of them detected once, and 3.5% to 5% sits in the top ten. The material sequenced was peripheral blood. The source is a human donor with active COVID-19. The donor label of this sample is uncertain. CDR3s include the opening cysteine and the closing phenylalanine or tryptophan. Fields, in order: J gene, V gene, D gene, CDR3 DNA, CDR3 protein. A D gene is named only where the DNA matches it firmly.

j_gene: TRBJ1-6; v_gene: TRBV5-8; d_gene: .; CDR3nt: TGTGCCAGCAGCCCTCAGTTGAATTCACCCCTCCACTTT; CDR3aa: CASSPQLNSPLHF
j_gene: TRBJ2-1; v_gene: TRBV6-6; d_gene: TRBD2; CDR3nt: TGTGCCAGCAGTTACCCTAGCGGGAGAAAAAATGAGCAGTTCTTC; CDR3aa: CASSYPSGRKNEQFF
j_gene: TRBJ2-2; v_gene: TRBV27; d_gene: TRBD2; CDR3nt: TGTGCCAGCAGTCTCACTAGCGGGAGGGCCAAGGCCGGGGAGCTGTTTTTT; CDR3aa: CASSLTSGRAKAGELFF
j_gene: TRBJ1-5; v_gene: TRBV7-8; d_gene: TRBD1; CDR3nt: TGTGCCAGCAGCTTACTGACAGGGGGTAGCAATCAGCCCCAGCATTTT; CDR3aa: CASSLLTGGSNQPQHF
j_gene: TRBJ2-7; v_gene: TRBV5-1; d_gene: TRBD2; CDR3nt: TGCGCCAGCAGCGCAACGACTAGCGGGGTCTCCTACGAGCAGTACTTC; CDR3aa: CASSATTSGVSYEQYF
j_gene: TRBJ1-2; v_gene: TRBV2; d_gene: TRBD1; CDR3nt: TGTGCCAGCAGGGCTGGACAGGGGGATGGCTACACCTTC; CDR3aa: CASRAGQGDGYTF
j_gene: TRBJ2-7; v_gene: TRBV10-2; d_gene: TRBD2; CDR3nt: TGCGCCAGCAGGGCAACTAGCGGCGCTGGCGAGCAGTACTTC; CDR3aa: CASRATSGAGEQYF
j_gene: TRBJ2-1; v_gene: TRBV10-3; d_gene: TRBD2; CDR3nt: TGTGCCATCAGTGAGTCGATCGGGGGGGCCCGCAATGAGCAGTTCTTC; CDR3aa: CAISESIGGARNEQFF
j_gene: TRBJ2-7; v_gene: TRBV10-3; d_gene: .; CDR3nt: TGTGCCACGACTGGCAACTACGAGCAGTACTTC; CDR3aa: CATTGNYEQYF
j_gene: TRBJ2-3; v_gene: TRBV7-2; d_gene: .; CDR3nt: TGTGCCAGCAGCTTCCCGACAGATACGCAGTATTTT; CDR3aa: CASSFPTDTQYF
j_gene: TRBJ1-6; v_gene: TRBV9; d_gene: .; CDR3nt: TGTGCCAGCAGCGTTCAGGGGCGGGATTCACCCCTCCACTTT; CDR3aa: CASSVQGRDSPLHF
j_gene: TRBJ2-7; v_gene: TRBV27; d_gene: TRBD2; CDR3nt: TGTGCCAGCAGTTCCCCCCGAGCGGGAGATCACGAGCAGTACTTC; CDR3aa: CASSSPRAGDHEQYF
j_gene: TRBJ2-7; v_gene: TRBV19; d_gene: TRBD2; CDR3nt: TGTGCCAGTAGTACGGGACTAGTTTACGAGCAGTACTTC; CDR3aa: CASSTGLVYEQYF
j_gene: TRBJ1-4; v_gene: TRBV5-6; d_gene: .; CDR3nt: TGTGCCAGCAGCTTGGGGGCAGGAGGATTCGAAAAACTGTTTTTT; CDR3aa: CASSLGAGGFEKLFF